This TCR beta chain was captured by sequencing in a study of T cell repertoires in cytomegalovirus infection (dated by TCRdb to the late 2010s). About the full investigation: The peptide stimulations were aimed at well-studied HLA-B-restricted epitopes as well as recently identified HLA-C-restricted CMV epitopes, whose presentation resists viral immunomodulation. Because public TCR beta signatures pointed to carriage of CMV infection together with the matching HLA type, the HLA type of each donor mattered for the analysis.

Concerning this clonotype itself: No antigen is known for it. There are no base qualities to consult, and no much larger clone falls within one base.

Overall study outcomes, separate from this receptor: The ex vivo response was dominated by HLA-C-restricted CMV-specific TCR beta clonotypes, which also provided the single most frequent clonotype in two of eight donors. In both this cohort and an independent roughly 350-donor cohort, the cumulative frequency of public TCR beta family members distinguished carriers of CMV infection plus the relevant HLA type.

Sequencing took place on an Illumina HiSeq 1500. TCRdb reanalyzed the raw reads on its own, using fastp at Q25 for trimming and MiXCR for clone calling, and kept in-frame beta chains. Duplicate CDR3 protein sequences are folded into a single record with the most common DNA and genes. The sample profile shows roughly 500,000 distinct CDR3 sequences; roughly a third of them were found once. The leading ten clones occupy 15% to 20% of the sample. CDR1 and CDR2, looked up from the germline V gene, are SGHNT and YENEEA. Reading from cysteine to phenylalanine, the CDR3 counts 15 amino acids. CDR3 DNA is the only sequence kept; it has 45 bases, read in frame from the first base. V loses 3 bases of germline sequence and J loses 4 bases, and the interval between the two ends is 15 bases. In the paper's terms, the treatment or condition label means: in vitro stimulation with specific CMV peptide epitopes to enrich CMV-specific T cells.

The sequences come from cultured PBMCs, collected from culture after CMV antigen stimulation. The receptor's source is a human donor in good health (CMV status not recorded). Some clones in this sample may be carry-over from other donors' samples. Recombination connected TRBV11-3 to TRBJ2-5; the D gene is unclear. The DNA reads TGTGCCAGCAGCTTGTTGGTGGGATTTCGAGAGACCCAGTACTTC. It translates as CASSLLVGFRETQYF.